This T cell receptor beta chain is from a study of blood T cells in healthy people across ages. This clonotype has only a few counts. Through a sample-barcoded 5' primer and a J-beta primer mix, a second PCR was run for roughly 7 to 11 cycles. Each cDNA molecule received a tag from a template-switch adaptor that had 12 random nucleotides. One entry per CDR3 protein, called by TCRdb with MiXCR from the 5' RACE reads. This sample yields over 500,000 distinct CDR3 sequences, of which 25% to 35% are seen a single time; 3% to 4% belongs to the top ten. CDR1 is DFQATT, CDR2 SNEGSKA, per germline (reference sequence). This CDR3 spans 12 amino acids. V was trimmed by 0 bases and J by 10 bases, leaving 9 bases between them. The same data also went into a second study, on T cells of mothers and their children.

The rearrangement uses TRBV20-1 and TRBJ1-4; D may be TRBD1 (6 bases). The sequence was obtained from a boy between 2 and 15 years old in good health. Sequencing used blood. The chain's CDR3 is CSARDQGTKLFF. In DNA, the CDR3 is TGCAGTGCTAGAGATCAGGGGACAAAACTGTTTTTT.